This section outlines one T cell receptor beta chain sequence together with its context. Antigen: not known. Sequencing was performed with immunoSEQ multiplex PCR; in TCRdb, only in-frame clones are kept and a portion is missing. The data show about 120,000 clones, roughly 90% seen once. The sample belongs to a study of T cell responses to AZD1222 COVID-19 vaccine. Findings and limits, study-wide: Nearly half of unique spike-specific TCRs reportedly avoided B.1.351 and B.1.1.7 mutated regions. Clonal diversity was possibly underestimated; the donors were predominantly white British and more often female. Spike-specific TCRs gained breadth and depth after people received two AZD1222 doses. With dominance at 160-218 and 743-854, vaccine-associated CD4 TCRs spanned spike.

This sequence originates from an adult in good health. Sample: peripheral blood, taken on day 0 of AZD1222 vaccination.

CDR3 loop: CASSLAGPDTQYF. CDR3 coding DNA: TGTGCCAGCAGCTTAGCTGGCCCAGATACGCAGTATTTT. The chain couples TRBV7-9 to TRBJ2-3; D is unclear. The CDR3 loop spans 13 amino acids. Trimming removed 0 bases at V and 4 bases at J, with 5 bases between. Per the germline V gene, CDR1 is SEHNR and CDR2 is FQNEAQ (reference sequence).